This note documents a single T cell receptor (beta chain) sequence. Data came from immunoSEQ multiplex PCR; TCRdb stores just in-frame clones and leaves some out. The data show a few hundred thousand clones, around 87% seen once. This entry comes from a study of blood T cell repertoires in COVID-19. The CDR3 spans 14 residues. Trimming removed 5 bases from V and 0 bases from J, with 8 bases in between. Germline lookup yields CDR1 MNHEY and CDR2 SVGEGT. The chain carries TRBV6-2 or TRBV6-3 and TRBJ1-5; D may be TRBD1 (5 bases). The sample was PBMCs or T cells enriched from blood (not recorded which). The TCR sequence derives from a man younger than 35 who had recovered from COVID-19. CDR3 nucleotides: TGTGCCAGCAGTCACAGGTTTAGCAATCAGCCCCAGCATTTT. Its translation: CASSHRFSNQPQHF.